Presented here are 30 T cell receptor beta chains from one specimen sequenced in a study of T cells in Graves' hyperthyroidism and ophthalmopathy. Using RNA transcripts as the source, TCR beta CDR3 regions were amplified. RT-PCR in the first round (using the HTBI primer set) targeted the TCR CDR3. In TCRdb, the multiplex PCR reads were re-called with MiXCR into one record per CDR3 protein. Here the sample spans around 490,000 distinct CDR3 sequences, just under 20% being singletons. Sequenced input: blood. These receptors all stem from a man aged 35 to 55 with Graves' ophthalmopathy.

This clonotype was counted many times. The chain recombines TRBV12-3 or TRBV12-4 with TRBJ2-1, with 8 positions matching TRBD2. With 8 bases clipped from V and 2 bases from J, the junction kept 8 bases outside the gene matches. This CDR3 region has 15 residues. Written as DNA, the CDR3 is TGTGCCAGCGAGATCGGGAGGGTGGCCTACAATGAGCAGTTCTTC. The encoded protein is CASEIGRVAYNEQFF.

This clonotype was detected only a few times. The V call is TRBV6-1, the J call TRBJ1-1; no definite D call. The V gene's germline CDR1 is MNHNS and CDR2 SASEGT. Trimming pared 8 bases from V and 0 bases from J, leaving 16 bases between. The CDR3 is 15 amino acids. CDR3 loop: CASEKSRLMNTEAFF. CDR3 bases: TGTGCCAGCGAGAAGTCCCGCTTGATGAACACTGAAGCTTTCTTT.

This clonotype was seen repeatedly, ten times or more. The V gene is TRBV27, the J gene TRBJ2-1, with 10 positions matching TRBD2. The V gene end was trimmed by 8 bases and the J gene end by 7 bases; junction bases not matched to a gene: 8. The V gene's germline CDR1 is MNHEY and CDR2 SMNVEV (reference sequence). The CDR3 contains 14 residues. DNA for the CDR3: TGTGCCAGCTCGACTAGCGGGTTGGGTAATGAGCAGTTCTTC. Its protein is CASSTSGLGNEQFF.

The genes are TRBV20-1 and TRBJ1-2; 7 bases are shared with TRBD1. Trimming took 4 bases from V and 4 from J; bases not matched to a gene: 6. The CDR3 is made up of 13 amino acids. In germline, CDR1 is DFQATT, CDR2 SNEGSKA (reference sequence). The CDR3 DNA reads TGCAGTGCTACCTCGACAGGGTTCTATGGCTACACCTTC. It is translated as CSATSTGFYGYTF.

V and J are TRBV11-2 and TRBJ2-1, with TRBD2 matching over 13 bases. Germline V lookup: CDR1 SGHAT, CDR2 FQNNGV. Trimming removed 8 bases from V and 5 bases from J; junction bases left unmatched: 6. The CDR3 covers 15 residues. The CDR3 sequence: CASALAGGSHNEQFF. DNA of the CDR3: TGTGCCAGCGCACTAGCGGGAGGGTCCCACAATGAGCAGTTCTTC.

There are a few counts of this clonotype. The rearrangement links TRBV27 to TRBJ2-1, with D tentatively TRBD2 (6 bases). From germline, CDR1 is MNHEY and CDR2 SMNVEV (reference sequence). The CDR3 has 12 residues. The V and J ends lost 5 bases and 9 bases respectively, with 11 bases between them. The CDR3 DNA reads as TGTGCCAGCAGTACCCCGGGGGTTGAGCAGTTCTTC. Protein: CASSTPGVEQFF.

A remark on this clonotype: A read error may account for a junction end that differs from germline. The genes are TRBV11-2 and TRBJ2-2, with 8 bases identical to TRBD1. The CDR3 is 15 amino acids. The germline V gene has CDR1 SGHAT and CDR2 FQNNGV. The CDR3, as DNA: TGTGCCAGCAGCTTAGGGACAGGGTGGACCGGGGAGCTGCTTTTT. Translated: CASSLGTGWTGELLF. Supplemented by reference TRBV11-2 and TRBJ2-2, the full variable domain reads EAGVAQSPRYKIIEKRQSVAFWCNPISGHATLYWYQQILGQGPKLLIQFQNNGVVDDSQLPKDRFSAERLKGVDSTLKIQPAKLEDSAVYLCASSLGTGWTGELLFGEGSRLTVL.

There are a few counts of this clonotype. The chain joins TRBV5-5 to TRBJ1-5, with D possibly being TRBD1 (6 bases). V was cut by 4 bases and J by 2 bases, with 19 bases left in between. There are 17 residues in the CDR3. Germline V lookup: CDR1 SGHKS, CDR2 YYEKEE (reference sequence). CDR3 bases: TGTGCCAGCAGCCAGGGACACCTCACCCTGGGCAATCAGCCCCAGCATTTT. Protein product: CASSQGHLTLGNQPQHF.

V gene TRBV5-1 combines with J gene TRBJ1-1; TRBD1 is a possible D gene (5 bases). Germline V gene sequence: CDR1 SGHRS, CDR2 YFSETQ. CDR3 size: 14 residues. V gave up 5 bases and J gave up 4 bases, with 15 bases separating them. CDR3 sequence: CASRIPGEGTEAFF. In nucleotides, the CDR3 is TGCGCCAGCAGAATCCCGGGGGAGGGCACTGAAGCTTTCTTT. Full variable domain (outside the CDR3, taken from reference TRBV5-1 and TRBJ1-1): KAGVTQTPRYLIKTRGQQVTLSCSPISGHRSVSWYQQTPGQGLQFLFEYFSETQRNKGNFPGRFSGRQFSNSRSEMNVSTLELGDSALYLCASRIPGEGTEAFFGQGTRLTVV.

This clonotype appeared a few times. The rearrangement uses TRBV19 and TRBJ1-2; TRBD1 is a possible D gene (5 bases). Trimming pared 5 bases from V and 4 bases from J, leaving 20 bases between. CDR1 and CDR2 from the germline V gene are LNHDA and SQIVND (reference sequence). The CDR3 is 16 residues long. CDR3 region: CASSPGSGVQGYGYTF. The CDR3 nucleotides are TGTGCCAGTAGTCCCGGGTCGGGGGTTCAAGGCTATGGCTACACCTTC.

The rearrangement links TRBV29-1 to TRBJ2-3; TRBD2 might be the D (6 bases). V gave up 2 bases and J gave up 4 bases, with 7 bases separating them. CDR1 and CDR2 (germline): SQVTM, ANQGSEA. The CDR3 has 12 amino acids. This chain's CDR3 is CSVEWGADTQYF. The CDR3 DNA sequence: TGCAGCGTTGAATGGGGGGCAGATACGCAGTATTTT.

Many counts were recorded for this clonotype. V is TRBV27 and J is TRBJ1-1; TRBD1 aligns across 9 bases. Germline loops: CDR1 MNHEY, CDR2 SMNVEV (reference sequence). V lost 7 bases, J lost 2 bases, and 11 bases stayed unmatched. This CDR3 has 16 residues. The CDR3 spells CASNPGQGQLNTEAFF. CDR3 in DNA: TGTGCCAGCAACCCGGGACAGGGTCAACTAAACACTGAAGCTTTCTTT.

This clonotype was counted many times. The rearrangement links TRBV7-2 to TRBJ2-7; D not resolved. Between the trimmed V and J ends, which lost 3 bases and 0 bases, there was a span of 6 bases. Looked up from germline, CDR1 is SGHTA and CDR2 is FQGNSA. The CDR3 contains 13 residues. As DNA, the CDR3 is TGTGCCAGCAGCTTCCTTAGCTCCTACGAGCAGTACTTC. Translation: CASSFLSSYEQYF.

This chain uses TRBV5-8 with TRBJ2-4, with TRBD2 identical over 10 bases. The CDR3 covers 14 residues. The germline gives CDR1 SGHTS, CDR2 YDEGEE. V lost 1 base and J lost 8; bases outside the gene matches: 3. The chain's CDR3 is CASSLPGLAYIQYF. For the CDR3, the DNA is TGTGCCAGCAGCTTGCCGGGACTAGCGTACATTCAGTACTTC.

The gene calls are TRBV20-1 and TRBJ1-2; D is unclear. This CDR3 is built from 12 residues. Germline assignment: CDR1 DFQATT and CDR2 SNEGSKA (reference sequence). V gave up 1 base and J gave up 10 bases, with 13 bases separating them. The CDR3 nucleotides are TGCAGTGCTAGAGGGGGAAGGGCCAACTACACCTTC. Protein sequence: CSARGGRANYTF.

This clonotype has a handful of counts. The chain couples TRBV7-2 to TRBJ2-7; 8 bases agree with TRBD2. The V gene end was trimmed by 7 bases and the J gene end by 2 bases; junction bases not matched to a gene: 7. The CDR3 extends over 14 amino acids. Germline assignment: CDR1 SGHTA and CDR2 FQGNSA. CDR3: CASTRGGRTYEQYF. CDR3 in DNA: TGTGCCAGCACCCGGGGGGGCAGAACCTACGAGCAGTACTTC.

This clonotype appeared a single time. This rearrangement joins TRBV12-3 or TRBV12-4 to TRBJ1-2, with a possible D match to TRBD1 (6 bases). CDR3 size: 12 residues. The ends were cut back, 7 bases at V and 6 bases at J, with 12 bases in the middle. In DNA, the CDR3 is TGTGCCAGCACCACAGGGTACGATGGCTACACCTTC. Amino acids: CASTTGYDGYTF.

This clonotype was observed many times. This chain joins TRBV6-1 and TRBJ2-7; tentatively, D is TRBD1 or TRBD2 (5 bases each). Germline values: CDR1 MNHNS, CDR2 SASEGT. The CDR3 consists of 14 residues. Trimming pared 8 bases from V and 4 bases from J, leaving 18 bases between. CDR3 DNA sequence: TGTGCCAGCGGCCGGGATCTTGGGGGATACGAGCAGTACTTC. Translating it yields CASGRDLGGYEQYF.

In its sample, this clonotype was seen many times. V is TRBV12-3 or TRBV12-4 and J is TRBJ2-4; D is ambiguous. Trimming left V 4 bases short and J 0 bases short, with 7 bases between. This CDR3 spans 14 amino acids. In DNA form, the CDR3 reads TGTGCCAGCAGTTCCGACCTAGCCAAAAACATTCAGTACTTC. Translating it yields CASSSDLAKNIQYF.

In this sample, this clonotype turned up a few times. This sequence joins TRBV20-1 and TRBJ2-7; 9 bases match TRBD1. Per germline, CDR1 DFQATT and CDR2 SNEGSKA (reference sequence). Trimming cost V 5 bases and J 2 bases; bases outside gene matches: 7. The CDR3 is 14 residues long. The CDR3 spells CSASQGAHTYEQYF. CDR3 DNA: TGCAGTGCTTCACAGGGGGCGCATACCTACGAGCAGTACTTC.

There are many counts of this clonotype. V is TRBV6-1 and J is TRBJ1-1; TRBD1 is a possible D gene (6 bases). This CDR3 spans 15 amino acids. V dropped 6 bases and J dropped 3 bases, with 17 bases sitting between them. Germline lookup yields CDR1 MNHNS and CDR2 SASEGT. The CDR3 DNA is TGTGCCAGCAGAGCTCAAACAGGGTTCGACACTGAAGCTTTCTTT. Its protein product is CASRAQTGFDTEAFF.

This clonotype was observed at least ten times. The V and J genes are TRBV20-1 and TRBJ2-7; 13 bases match TRBD2. The germline gives CDR1 DFQATT, CDR2 SNEGSKA (reference sequence). The V gene end was trimmed by 2 bases and the J gene end by 4 bases; junction bases not matched to a gene: 5. The CDR3 covers 15 residues. CDR3 nucleotides: TGCAGTGCTAGACTTATGACTAGCGGGGGGTACGAGCAGTACTTC. Amino acids: CSARLMTSGGYEQYF.

This rearrangement joins TRBV19 to TRBJ1-1; tentatively, D is TRBD1 (6 bases). The CDR3 runs to 15 residues. The V end lost 5 bases, the J end lost 3 bases, and 16 bases lay between the germline ends. Germline V gene lookup returns CDR1 LNHDA and CDR2 SQIVND (reference sequence). The CDR3 reads CASSLTDSGDTEAFF. As DNA, the CDR3 is TGTGCCAGTAGTCTGACGGACAGCGGGGACACTGAAGCTTTCTTT.

The sample holds a few counts of this clonotype. The rearrangement joins TRBV9 to TRBJ1-2; D possibly corresponds to TRBD1 (6 bases). Germline V gives CDR1 SGDLS, CDR2 YYNGEE. Trimming left V 3 bases short and J 2 bases short, with 17 bases between. The CDR3 is 16 residues long. The CDR3 DNA follows: TGTGCCAGCAGCGCGACCACAGGGCCAAACAACTATGGCTACACCTTC. Translating gives CASSATTGPNNYGYTF.

The rearrangement joins TRBV27 to TRBJ2-2; D may be TRBD1 (5 bases). CDR3 length equals 15 residues. Per germline, CDR1 MNHEY and CDR2 SMNVEV (reference sequence). V dropped 5 bases and J dropped 3 bases, with 13 bases sitting between them. The chain's CDR3 is CASSPPDSYTGELFF. The CDR3 DNA reads TGTGCCAGCAGTCCCCCCGACAGTTACACCGGGGAGCTGTTTTTT.

The chain uses TRBV6-2 or TRBV6-3 and TRBJ2-4; 9 nucleotides line up with TRBD1. Germline lookup yields CDR1 MNHEY and CDR2 SVGEGT. V lost 5 bases, J lost 7 bases, and 6 bases stayed unmatched. The CDR3 has 14 amino acids. This CDR3 is CASSGTGYVNIQYF. DNA of the CDR3: TGTGCCAGCAGTGGGACAGGGTACGTCAACATTCAGTACTTC.

The chain carries TRBV29-1 and TRBJ2-7, with 14 positions matching TRBD2. J was trimmed by 0 bases and V by 7 bases; bases with no gene match: 5. The CDR3 is 15 residues long. Germline V CDR1 and CDR2: SQVTM, ANQGSEA. DNA for the CDR3: TGCAGCGCCAGGGGGACTAGCGGGAGCTCCTACGAGCAGTACTTC. It codes for CSARGTSGSSYEQYF.

The CDR3 spells CASSLVPSESYEQYF. The CDR3 nucleotides are TGTGCCAGCAGCTTGGTCCCTAGCGAATCCTACGAGCAGTACTTC. The chain carries TRBV5-5 and TRBJ2-7; a possible D gene is TRBD2 (6 bases). This CDR3 contains 15 residues. Trimming took off 0 bases at V and 1 base at J, with 11 bases between the two ends. CDR1 SGHKS and CDR2 YYEKEE come from the germline V gene (reference sequence).

The V gene is TRBV6-1, the J gene TRBJ1-2, with a tentative D call TRBD1 (5 bases). Germline loops: CDR1 MNHNS, CDR2 SASEGT. The CDR3 sequence is 17 residues long. The V end lost 6 bases, the J end lost 0 bases, and 20 bases lay between the germline ends. The CDR3 bases are TGTGCCAGCAGCTCCGGGACTGCGGCCTTAGCTAACTATGGCTACACCTTC. Protein sequence: CASSSGTAALANYGYTF.

This clonotype was seen a few times. The J gene is TRBJ1-5, the V gene TRBV27, with 8 nucleotides matching TRBD1. This CDR3 has 15 amino acids. V was clipped by 10 bases and J by 7 bases; unmatched bases: 15. Germline V lookup: CDR1 MNHEY, CDR2 SMNVEV (reference sequence). The DNA of the CDR3 is TGTGCCACCATGCCCCGGCAGGGGGCATCCCAGCCCCAGCATTTT. This encodes CATMPRQGASQPQHF.